Below, one T cell receptor beta chain is given with its context. Its antigen is not identified. Cells sorted as Tregs were CD4+, CD25+ and CD127-/low. Broader study findings: The TCR gene usage of tumor memory CD4+ T cells clustered together with blood and lymph node memory CD4+ cells and with lymph node naive CD4+ cells.

TCRdb called the 5' RACE reads again in MiXCR, with one record for every CDR3 protein. There are about 9,000 distinct CDR3 sequences in the sample; about half occur only once, and about 3% lies in the top ten. Sample: Tregs sorted from a lymph node. The sequence derives from a female donor with breast cancer.

CDR3 sequence (DNA): TGTGCCACCAGCAGATCGGGACTCCTCAATGAGCAGTTCTTC. Encoded protein: CATSRSGLLNEQFF. The V call is TRBV15, the J call TRBJ2-1; D perhaps matches TRBD2 (6 bases). This CDR3 comprises 14 residues. Germline V CDR1 and CDR2: LNHNV, YYDKDF (reference sequence). Trimming removed 2 bases at V and 6 bases at J, with 11 bases between.